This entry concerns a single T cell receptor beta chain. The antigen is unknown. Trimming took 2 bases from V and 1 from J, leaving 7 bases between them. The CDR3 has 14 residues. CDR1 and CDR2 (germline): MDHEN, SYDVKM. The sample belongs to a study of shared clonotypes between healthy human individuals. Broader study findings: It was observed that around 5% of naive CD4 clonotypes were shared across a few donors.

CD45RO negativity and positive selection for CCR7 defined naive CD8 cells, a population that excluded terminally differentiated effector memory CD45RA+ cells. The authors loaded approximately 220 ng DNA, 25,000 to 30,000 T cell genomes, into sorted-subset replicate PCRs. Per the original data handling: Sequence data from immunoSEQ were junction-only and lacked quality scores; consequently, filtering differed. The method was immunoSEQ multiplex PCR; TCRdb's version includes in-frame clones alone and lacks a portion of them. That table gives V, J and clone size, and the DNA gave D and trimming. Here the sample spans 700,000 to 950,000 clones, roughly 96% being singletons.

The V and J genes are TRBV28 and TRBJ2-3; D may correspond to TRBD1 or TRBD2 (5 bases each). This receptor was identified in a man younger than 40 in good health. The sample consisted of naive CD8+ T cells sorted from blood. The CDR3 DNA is TGTGCCAGCAGTTTACGGGACGGCACAGATACGCAGTATTTT. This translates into CASSLRDGTDTQYF.